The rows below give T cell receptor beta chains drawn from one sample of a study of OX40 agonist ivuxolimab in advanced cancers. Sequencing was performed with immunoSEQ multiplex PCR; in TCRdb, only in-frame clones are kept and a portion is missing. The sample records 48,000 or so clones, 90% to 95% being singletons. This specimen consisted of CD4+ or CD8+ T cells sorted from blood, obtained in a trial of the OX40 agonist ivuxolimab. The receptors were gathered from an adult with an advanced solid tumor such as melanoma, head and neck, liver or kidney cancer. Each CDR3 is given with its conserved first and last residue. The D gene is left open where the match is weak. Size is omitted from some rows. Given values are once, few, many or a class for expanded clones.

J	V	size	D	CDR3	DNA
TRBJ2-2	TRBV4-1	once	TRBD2	CASSPAGTSNTGELFF	TGCGCCAGCAGCCCAGCCGGGACTAGCAACACCGGGGAGCTGTTTTTT
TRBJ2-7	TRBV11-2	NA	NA	CASSGRGEQYF	TGTGCCAGCAGCGGAAGGGGGGAGCAGTACTTC
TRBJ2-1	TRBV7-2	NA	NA	CASAENGYINEQFF	TGTGCCAGCGCAGAGAATGGCTATATCAATGAGCAGTTCTTC
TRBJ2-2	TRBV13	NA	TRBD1	CASSSPGQGTTGELFF	TGTGCCAGCAGCTCGCCGGGACAGGGAACTACCGGGGAGCTGTTTTTT
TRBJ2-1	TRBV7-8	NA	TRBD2	CASSSQTSGGSYNEQFF	TGTGCCAGCAGCTCTCAAACTAGCGGAGGCTCCTACAATGAGCAGTTCTTC
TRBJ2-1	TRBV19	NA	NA	CASKPRSLYNEQFF	TGTGCCAGTAAGCCCCGCTCCCTTTACAATGAGCAGTTCTTC
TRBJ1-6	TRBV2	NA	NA	CASSEARGESYNSPLHF	TGTGCCAGCAGTGAAGCCCGAGGGGAGAGCTATAATTCACCCCTCCACTTT
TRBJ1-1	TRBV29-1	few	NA	CSVTGNTEAFF	TGCAGCGTGACAGGGAACACTGAAGCTTTCTTT
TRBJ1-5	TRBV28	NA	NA	CASSFLGVRIDQPQHF	TGTGCCAGCAGTTTTCTCGGGGTAAGGATCGATCAGCCCCAGCATTTT
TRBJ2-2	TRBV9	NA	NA	CASSMGQNTGELFF	TGTGCCAGCAGCATGGGACAGAACACCGGGGAGCTGTTTTTT
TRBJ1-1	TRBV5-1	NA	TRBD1	CASSFATGMNTEAFF	TGCGCCAGCAGCTTCGCGACAGGGATGAACACTGAAGCTTTCTTT
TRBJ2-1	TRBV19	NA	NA	CASSIITFTPNNEQFF	TGTGCCAGTAGTATAATCACTTTTACCCCGAACAATGAGCAGTTCTTC
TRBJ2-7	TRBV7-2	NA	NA	CASSLRRVHEQYF	TGTGCCAGCAGCTTAAGGAGGGTCCACGAGCAGTACTTC
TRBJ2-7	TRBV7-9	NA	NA	CASSPPMGVDTEQYF	TGTGCCAGCAGCCCACCTATGGGAGTAGATACAGAGCAGTACTTC
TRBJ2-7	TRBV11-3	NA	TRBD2	CASSEGLAAYEQYF	TGTGCCAGCAGCGAAGGACTAGCGGCCTACGAGCAGTACTTC
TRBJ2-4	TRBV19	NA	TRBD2	CASSRVPGLGEKNIQYF	TGTGCCAGTAGCCGGGTACCGGGACTAGGGGAGAAAAACATTCAGTACTTC
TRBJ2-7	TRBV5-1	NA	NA	CASSLDVGLGTYEQYF	TGCGCCAGCAGCTTGGATGTGGGCCTCGGGACCTACGAGCAGTACTTC
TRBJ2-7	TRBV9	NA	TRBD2	CASSAGTSGSEQYF	TGTGCCAGCAGCGCCGGGACTAGCGGTTCCGAGCAGTACTTC
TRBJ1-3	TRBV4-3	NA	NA	CASSQDQPGPTIYF	TGCGCCAGCAGCCAAGATCAGCCTGGGCCCACCATATATTTT
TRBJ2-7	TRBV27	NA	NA	CASSDKQGVPPYEQYF	TGTGCCAGCAGTGACAAACAGGGAGTCCCTCCCTACGAGCAGTACTTC
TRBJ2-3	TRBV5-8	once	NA	CASSPGGSGLTDTQYF	TGTGCCAGCAGCCCCGGTGGTAGCGGCCTCACAGATACGCAGTATTTT
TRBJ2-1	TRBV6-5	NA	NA	CASRPTSSYNEQFF	TGTGCCAGCCGACCAACTAGCTCCTACAATGAGCAGTTCTTC
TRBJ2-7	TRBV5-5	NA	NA	CASSFEGWEQYF	TGTGCCAGCAGCTTCGAGGGATGGGAGCAGTACTTC
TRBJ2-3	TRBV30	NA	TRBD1	CAWNQGASDTQYF	TGTGCCTGGAATCAGGGGGCTTCAGATACGCAGTATTTT
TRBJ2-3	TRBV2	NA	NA	CASRAVESDTQYF	TGTGCCAGCAGGGCCGTCGAATCAGATACGCAGTATTTT
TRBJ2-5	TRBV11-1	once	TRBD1	CASSLEGGPRRAQYF	TGTGCCAGCAGCTTAGAAGGGGGCCCACGAAGGGCCCAGTACTTC
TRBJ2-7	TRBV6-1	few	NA	CASSEVVTGYYEQYF	TGTGCCAGCAGTGAAGTCGTAACAGGCTACTACGAGCAGTACTTC
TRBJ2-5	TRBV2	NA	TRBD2	CASRKAGASRETQYF	TGTGCCAGCAGAAAAGCGGGAGCCTCCCGGGAGACCCAGTACTTC
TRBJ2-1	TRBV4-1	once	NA	CASSPPAGSEQFF	TGCGCCAGCAGCCCCCCGGCGGGAAGTGAGCAGTTCTTC
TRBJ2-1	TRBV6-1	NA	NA	CASRDPGLNNEQFF	TGTGCCAGCAGGGACCCGGGACTCAACAATGAGCAGTTCTTC
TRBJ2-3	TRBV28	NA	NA	CASSLGEPDTQYF	TGTGCCAGCAGTTTAGGGGAGCCAGATACGCAGTATTTT
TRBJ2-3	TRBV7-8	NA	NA	CASSVPAYTQYF	TGTGCCAGCAGCGTTCCGGCATATACGCAGTATTTT
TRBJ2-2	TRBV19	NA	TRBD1	CASSIGTGITGELFF	TGTGCCAGTAGTATCGGGACAGGGATCACCGGGGAGCTGTTTTTT
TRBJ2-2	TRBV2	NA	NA	CASSETPFVGGTLYTGELFF	TGTGCCAGCAGTGAAACCCCTTTTGTAGGCGGGACTCTCTACACCGGGGAGCTGTTTTTT
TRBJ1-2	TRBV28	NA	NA	CASSQTGNYGYTF	TGTGCCAGCAGCCAAACAGGGAACTATGGCTACACCTTC
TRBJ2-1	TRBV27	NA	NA	CASSLLANSYNEQFF	TGTGCCAGCAGTTTACTAGCGAACTCCTACAATGAGCAGTTCTTC
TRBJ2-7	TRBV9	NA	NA	CASSTGGYEQYF	TGTGCCAGCAGCACCGGGGGCTACGAGCAGTACTTC
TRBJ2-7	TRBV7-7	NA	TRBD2	CASSKRLAGRYEQYF	TGTGCTAGCAGCAAAAGACTAGCGGGACGGTACGAGCAGTACTTC
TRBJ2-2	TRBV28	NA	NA	CASSSQDRRGTGELFF	TGTGCCAGCAGTTCCCAAGACAGGCGCGGCACCGGGGAGCTGTTTTTT
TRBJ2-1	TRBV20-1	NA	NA	CSASLDNEQFF	TGCAGTGCTAGTCTAGACAATGAGCAGTTCTTC
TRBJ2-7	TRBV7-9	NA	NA	CASSQTLWGEQYF	TGTGCCAGCAGCCAGACCCTCTGGGGCGAGCAGTACTTC
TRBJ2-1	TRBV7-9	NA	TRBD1	CASSTGTGVFDEQFF	TGTGCCAGCAGCACCGGGACAGGGGTGTTCGATGAGCAGTTCTTC
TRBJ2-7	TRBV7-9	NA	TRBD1	CASSLSTGASSYEQYF	TGTGCCAGCAGCTTATCGACAGGGGCATCGAGTTACGAGCAGTACTTC
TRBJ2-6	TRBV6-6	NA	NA	CASSYPGSGANVLTF	TGTGCCAGCAGTTACCCAGGGTCTGGGGCCAACGTCCTGACTTTC
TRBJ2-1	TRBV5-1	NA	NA	CASSLGSDEQFF	TGCGCCAGCAGCTTGGGCAGCGATGAGCAGTTCTTC
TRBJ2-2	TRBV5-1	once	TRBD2	CASSLTSGNTGELFF	TGCGCCAGCAGCTTGACTAGCGGGAACACCGGGGAGCTGTTTTTT
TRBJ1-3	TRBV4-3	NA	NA	CASTPGVFSGNTIYF	TGCGCCAGCACCCCCGGGGTCTTCTCTGGAAACACCATATATTTT
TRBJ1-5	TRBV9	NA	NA	CASSVGNNNQPQHF	TGTGCCAGCAGCGTAGGAAATAACAATCAGCCCCAGCATTTT
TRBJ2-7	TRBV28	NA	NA	CASTQQGSYEQYF	TGTGCCAGCACCCAGCAGGGTTCCTACGAGCAGTACTTC
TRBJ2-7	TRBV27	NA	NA	CASSLQGLSYEQYF	TGTGCCAGCAGTTTACAGGGCCTCTCCTACGAGCAGTACTTC
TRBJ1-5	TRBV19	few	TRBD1	CASSITTGVGQPQHF	TGTGCCAGTAGTATAACTACAGGGGTGGGTCAGCCCCAGCATTTT
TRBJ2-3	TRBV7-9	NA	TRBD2	CASSLVASGPYTDTQYF	TGTGCCAGCAGCTTGGTGGCTAGCGGGCCTTACACAGATACGCAGTATTTT
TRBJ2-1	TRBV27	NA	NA	CASSLSVSSYNEQFF	TGTGCCAGCAGTCTTAGCGTCTCCTCCTACAATGAGCAGTTCTTC
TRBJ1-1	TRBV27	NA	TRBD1	CASSYRDRGTEAFF	TGTGCCAGCAGTTACCGGGACAGGGGTACTGAAGCTTTCTTT
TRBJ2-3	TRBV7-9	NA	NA	CASLAGFTDTQYF	TGTGCCAGCCTGGCCGGCTTCACAGATACGCAGTATTTT